Presented here are 2 T cell receptor beta chains from one specimen sequenced in a study of CD8 T cells in Susac syndrome. RNA totalling about 0.5 to 1 ug underwent reverse transcription with random hexamers. TCRdb recomputed calls from the immunoSEQ multiplex PCR reads with MiXCR, one row per CDR3 protein. The sample consists of around 80,000 distinct CDR3 sequences, roughly 94% of them appearing once. Input material: CD8+ T cells from PBMCs. These receptors all stem from a human donor in good health.

This chain joins TRBV9 and TRBJ2-7; no clear D. The CDR3 is made up of 10 amino acids. V lost 3 bases and J 5 bases, leaving 3 bases between the germline ends. Germline-derived CDR1 and CDR2 are SGDLS and YYNGEE. CDR3 DNA sequence: TGTGCCAGCAGCGGGGACGAGCAGTACTTC. This encodes CASSGDEQYF.

The rearrangement links TRBV20-1 to TRBJ2-7; D is possibly TRBD1 or TRBD2 (5 bases each). Germline V CDR1 and CDR2: DFQATT, SNEGSKA (reference sequence). CDR3 length: 15 residues. V was trimmed by 4 bases and J by 1 base, leaving 17 bases between them. CDR3 sequence (DNA): TGCAGTGCTACGTCACTAGGGACGGGGTCCTACGAGCAGTACTTC. The encoded protein is CSATSLGTGSYEQYF.